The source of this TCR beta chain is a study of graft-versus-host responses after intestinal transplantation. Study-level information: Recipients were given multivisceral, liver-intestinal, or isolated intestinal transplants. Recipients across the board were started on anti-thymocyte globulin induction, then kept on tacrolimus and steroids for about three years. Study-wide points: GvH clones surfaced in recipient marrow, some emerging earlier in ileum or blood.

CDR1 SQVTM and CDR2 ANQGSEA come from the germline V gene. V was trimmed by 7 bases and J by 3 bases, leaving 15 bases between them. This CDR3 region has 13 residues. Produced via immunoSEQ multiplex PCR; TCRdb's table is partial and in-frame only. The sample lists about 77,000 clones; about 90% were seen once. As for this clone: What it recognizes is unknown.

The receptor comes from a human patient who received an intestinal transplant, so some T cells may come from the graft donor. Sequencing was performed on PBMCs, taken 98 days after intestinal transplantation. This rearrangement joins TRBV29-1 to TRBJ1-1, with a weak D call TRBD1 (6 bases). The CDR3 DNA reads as TGCAGCGGGATGGGGGGCGCGGACACTGAAGCTTTCTTT. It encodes CSGMGGADTEAFF.